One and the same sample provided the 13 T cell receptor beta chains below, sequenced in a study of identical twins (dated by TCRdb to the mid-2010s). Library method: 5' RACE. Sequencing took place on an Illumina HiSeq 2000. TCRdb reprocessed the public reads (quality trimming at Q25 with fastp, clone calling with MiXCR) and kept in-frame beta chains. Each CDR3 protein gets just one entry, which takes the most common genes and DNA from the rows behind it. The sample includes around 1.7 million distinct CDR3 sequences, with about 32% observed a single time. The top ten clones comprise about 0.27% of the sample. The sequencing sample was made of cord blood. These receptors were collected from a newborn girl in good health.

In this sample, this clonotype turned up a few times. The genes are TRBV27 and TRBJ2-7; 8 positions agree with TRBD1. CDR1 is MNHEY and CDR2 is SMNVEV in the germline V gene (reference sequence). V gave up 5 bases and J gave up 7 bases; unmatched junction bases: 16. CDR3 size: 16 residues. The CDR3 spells CASSSPSRDRYNEQYF. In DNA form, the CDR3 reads TGTGCCAGCAGTAGTCCCAGCCGGGACAGGTACAATGAGCAGTACTTC.

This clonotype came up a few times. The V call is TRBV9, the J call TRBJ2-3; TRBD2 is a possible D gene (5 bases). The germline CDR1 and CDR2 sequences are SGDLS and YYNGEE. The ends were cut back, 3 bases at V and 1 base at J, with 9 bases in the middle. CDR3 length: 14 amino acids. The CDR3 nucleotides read TGTGCCAGCAGCGCTGTCGGGGGCACAGATACGCAGTATTTT. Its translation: CASSAVGGTDTQYF. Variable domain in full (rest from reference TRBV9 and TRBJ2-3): DSGVTQTPKHLITATGQRVTLRCSPRSGDLSVYWYQQSLDQGLQFLIQYYNGEERAKGNILERFSAQQFPDLHSELNLSSLELGDSALYFCASSAVGGTDTQYFGPGTRLTVL.

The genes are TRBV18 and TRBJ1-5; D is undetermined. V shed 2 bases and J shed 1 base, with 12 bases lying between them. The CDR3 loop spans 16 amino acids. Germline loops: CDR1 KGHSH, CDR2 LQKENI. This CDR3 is CASSPSTGTSNQPQHF. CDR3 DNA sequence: TGTGCCAGCTCACCATCAACGGGAACCAGCAATCAGCCCCAGCATTTT.

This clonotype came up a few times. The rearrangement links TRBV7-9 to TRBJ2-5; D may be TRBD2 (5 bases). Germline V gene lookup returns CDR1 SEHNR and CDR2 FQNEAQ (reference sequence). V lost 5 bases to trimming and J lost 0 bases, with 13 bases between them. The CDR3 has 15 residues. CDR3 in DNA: TGTGCCAGCAGCCCAAAAACTAGGTACCAAGAGACCCAGTACTTC. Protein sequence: CASSPKTRYQETQYF.

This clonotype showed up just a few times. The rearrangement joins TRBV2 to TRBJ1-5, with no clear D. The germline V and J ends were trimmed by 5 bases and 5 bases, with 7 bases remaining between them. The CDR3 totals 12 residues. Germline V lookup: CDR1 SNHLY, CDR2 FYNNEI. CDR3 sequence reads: CASSPQYQPQHF. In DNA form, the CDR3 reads TGTGCCAGCAGTCCCCAGTATCAGCCCCAGCATTTT.

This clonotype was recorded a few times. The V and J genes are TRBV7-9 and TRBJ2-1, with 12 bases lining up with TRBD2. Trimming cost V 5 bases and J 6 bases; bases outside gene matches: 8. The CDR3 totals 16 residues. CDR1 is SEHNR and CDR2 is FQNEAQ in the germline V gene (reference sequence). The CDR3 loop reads CASSPRTSGILNEQFF. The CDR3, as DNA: TGTGCCAGCAGCCCAAGGACTAGCGGGATCCTCAATGAGCAGTTCTTC.

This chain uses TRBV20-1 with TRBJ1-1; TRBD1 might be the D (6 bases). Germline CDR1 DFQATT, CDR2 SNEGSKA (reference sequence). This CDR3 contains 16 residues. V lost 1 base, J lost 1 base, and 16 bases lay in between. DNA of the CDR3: TGCAGTGCTAGAGGTATGGGACAACCGGAGAACACTGAAGCTTTCTTT. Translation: CSARGMGQPENTEAFF.

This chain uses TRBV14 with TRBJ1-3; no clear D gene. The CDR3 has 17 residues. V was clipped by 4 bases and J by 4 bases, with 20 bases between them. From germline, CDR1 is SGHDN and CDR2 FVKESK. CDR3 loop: CASSPGVPRPAGNTIYF. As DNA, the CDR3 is TGTGCCAGCAGCCCTGGCGTCCCCCGCCCGGCAGGAAACACCATATATTTT.

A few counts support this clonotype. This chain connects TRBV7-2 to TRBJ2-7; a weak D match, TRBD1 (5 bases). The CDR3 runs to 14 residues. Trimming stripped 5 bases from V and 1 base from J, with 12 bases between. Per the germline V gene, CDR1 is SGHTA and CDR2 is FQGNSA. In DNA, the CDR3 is TGTGCCAGCAGCGGCCCTGGACATTCCTACGAGCAGTACTTC. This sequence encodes CASSGPGHSYEQYF.

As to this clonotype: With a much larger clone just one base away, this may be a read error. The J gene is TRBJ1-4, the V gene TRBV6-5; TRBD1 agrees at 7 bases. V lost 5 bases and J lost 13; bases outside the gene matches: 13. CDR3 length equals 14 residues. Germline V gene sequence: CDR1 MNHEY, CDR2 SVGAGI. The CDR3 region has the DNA TGTGCCAGCAGTCGGGACAGCCGAGACAAGAGACTGTTTTTT. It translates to CASSRDSRDKRLFF.

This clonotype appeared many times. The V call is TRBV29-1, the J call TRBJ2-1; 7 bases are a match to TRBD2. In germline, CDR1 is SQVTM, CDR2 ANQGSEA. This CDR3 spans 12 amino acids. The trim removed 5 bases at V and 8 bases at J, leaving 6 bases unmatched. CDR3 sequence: CSVLGRSYEQFF. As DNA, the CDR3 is TGCAGCGTTCTCGGGAGGAGCTATGAGCAGTTCTTC.

The CDR3 is CASSERRPENTEAFF. The CDR3 DNA is TGTGCCAGCAGTGAAAGAAGGCCCGAGAACACTGAAGCTTTCTTT. This chain uses TRBV2 with TRBJ1-1; D uncertain. CDR1 SNHLY and CDR2 FYNNEI come from the germline V gene. V was clipped by 2 bases and J by 1 base, with 11 bases between them. The CDR3 sequence is 15 residues long.

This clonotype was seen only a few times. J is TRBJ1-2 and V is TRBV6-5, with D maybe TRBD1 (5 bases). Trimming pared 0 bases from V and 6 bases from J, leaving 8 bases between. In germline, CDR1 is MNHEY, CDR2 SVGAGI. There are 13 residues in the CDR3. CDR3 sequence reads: CASSYSAGNGYTF. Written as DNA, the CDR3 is TGTGCCAGCAGTTACTCGGCAGGGAATGGCTACACCTTC.